This is a list of T cell receptor beta chains from one sample in a study of control samples from healthy donors and cancer patients. Using immunoSEQ multiplex PCR, the repertoire was profiled, and TCRdb retains in-frame clones only, with some absent. This table holds about 120,000 clones, around 89% found once. Specimen: PBMCs. These receptor sequences come from a woman aged 50 to 65 with colorectal cancer. Each CDR3 is given with its conserved first and last residue. D genes are given only for firm matches. Only part of the rows carry a size: once, few, many, or a class if the clone is expanded.

J: TRBJ2-1
D: TRBD1
size: .
V: TRBV23-1
CDR3: CASSQGQGRERNSYNEQFF
DNA: TGCGCCAGCAGTCAAGGACAGGGGCGCGAACGTAACTCCTACAATGAGCAGTTCTTC

J: TRBJ1-5
D: .
size: .
V: TRBV28
CDR3: CASSLQGGQPQHF
DNA: TGTGCCAGCAGTTTACAGGGAGGTCAGCCCCAGCATTTT

J: TRBJ2-5
D: TRBD1
size: .
V: TRBV19
CDR3: CASSRQGAKETQYF
DNA: TGTGCCAGTAGTCGACAGGGGGCCAAAGAGACCCAGTACTTC

J: TRBJ1-2
D: .
size: .
V: TRBV30
CDR3: CAWHREVPTNYGYTF
DNA: TGTGCCTGGCACAGGGAAGTCCCGACTAACTATGGCTACACCTTC

J: TRBJ2-2
D: .
size: .
V: TRBV2
CDR3: CASSLDSYTGELFF
DNA: TGTGCCAGCAGCTTGGACAGTTACACCGGGGAGCTGTTTTTT

J: TRBJ2-7
D: .
size: .
V: TRBV11-2
CDR3: CASSPRLGSYEQYF
DNA: TGTGCCAGCAGCCCTCGTTTAGGGTCCTACGAGCAGTACTTC

J: TRBJ1-5
D: .
size: .
V: TRBV19
CDR3: CASSRVQGPQHF
DNA: TGTGCCAGTAGTAGAGTACAGGGACCCCAGCATTTT

J: TRBJ1-1
D: .
size: .
V: TRBV2
CDR3: CASTLSRDLGAFF
DNA: TGTGCCAGCACCCTCTCGAGGGACCTCGGAGCTTTCTTT

J: TRBJ1-1
D: .
size: .
V: TRBV5-5
CDR3: CASSFASQNTEAFF
DNA: TGTGCCAGCAGCTTCGCCAGCCAGAACACTGAAGCTTTCTTT

J: TRBJ1-1
D: TRBD1
size: .
V: TRBV5-1
CDR3: CASSLTGTDMNTEAFF
DNA: TGCGCCAGCAGCTTGACCGGGACAGATATGAACACTGAAGCTTTCTTT

J: TRBJ2-1
D: TRBD2
size: few
V: TRBV19
CDR3: CASRDSWTSSVDEQFF
DNA: TGTGCCAGTCGTGATTCCTGGACTAGCAGCGTCGATGAGCAGTTCTTC

J: TRBJ2-5
D: .
size: .
V: TRBV28
CDR3: CASTGKETQYF
DNA: TGTGCCAGCACAGGGAAAGAGACCCAGTACTTC

J: TRBJ2-1
D: TRBD2
size: few
V: TRBV7-3
CDR3: CASSPGTSGVGSEQFF
DNA: TGTGCCAGCAGCCCTGGGACTAGCGGGGTGGGGAGTGAGCAGTTCTTC

J: TRBJ2-5
D: .
size: .
V: TRBV3-1/TRBV3-2
CDR3: CASSQGLQETQYF
DNA: TGTGCCAGCAGCCAAGGCCTCCAAGAGACCCAGTACTTC

J: TRBJ2-7
D: .
size: .
V: TRBV27
CDR3: CASSPLSGRAYEQYF
DNA: TGTGCCAGCAGTCCCCTAAGCGGGCGCGCCTACGAGCAGTACTTC

J: TRBJ1-6
D: TRBD1
size: .
V: TRBV6-5
CDR3: CAAKDRERSPLHF
DNA: TGTGCCGCAAAAGACAGGGAGAGGTCACCCCTCCACTTT

J: TRBJ2-5
D: .
size: .
V: TRBV5-1
CDR3: CASSEQETQYF
DNA: TGCGCCAGCAGCGAGCAAGAGACCCAGTACTTC

J: TRBJ2-5
D: .
size: .
V: TRBV6-1
CDR3: CASSERLVQPQETQYF
DNA: TGTGCCAGCAGTGAACGGTTGGTTCAGCCCCAAGAGACCCAGTACTTC

J: TRBJ2-3
D: TRBD2
size: once
V: TRBV9
CDR3: CASSYLTGGAGDTQYF
DNA: TGTGCCAGCAGCTACCTTACGGGGGGGGCCGGGGATACGCAGTATTTT

J: TRBJ2-7
D: .
size: .
V: TRBV30
CDR3: CAWSVMGREQYF
DNA: TGTGCCTGGAGTGTAATGGGGCGCGAGCAGTACTTC

J: TRBJ1-2
D: TRBD1
size: once
V: TRBV5-4
CDR3: CATRQGNNYGYTF
DNA: TGTGCCACCCGACAGGGGAATAACTATGGCTACACCTTC

J: TRBJ2-7
D: TRBD2
size: .
V: TRBV7-8
CDR3: CASSSKRTSGRLEQYF
DNA: TGTGCCAGCAGCTCCAAGAGGACTAGCGGGAGACTCGAGCAGTACTTC

J: TRBJ2-1
D: .
size: .
V: TRBV19
CDR3: CASSIARDYEQFF
DNA: TGTGCCAGTAGTATAGCGCGGGACTATGAGCAGTTCTTC

J: TRBJ2-6
D: .
size: .
V: TRBV10-3
CDR3: CAISGVGGRRANVLTF
DNA: TGTGCCATCAGTGGGGTGGGAGGACGAAGGGCCAACGTCCTGACTTTC

J: TRBJ2-7
D: .
size: .
V: TRBV19
CDR3: CASSVRDAAYEQYF
DNA: TGTGCCAGTAGTGTACGGGACGCAGCCTACGAGCAGTACTTC

J: TRBJ1-2
D: .
size: .
V: TRBV29-1
CDR3: CSVESGAGYGYTF
DNA: TGCAGCGTTGAGTCAGGGGCTGGGTATGGCTACACCTTC

J: TRBJ2-6
D: .
size: .
V: TRBV6-6
CDR3: CASLQESGANVLTF
DNA: TGTGCCAGCTTGCAGGAGTCTGGGGCCAACGTCCTGACTTTC

J: TRBJ2-1
D: .
size: once
V: TRBV19
CDR3: CASSKTGNYNEQFF
DNA: TGTGCCAGTAGTAAAACCGGGAATTACAATGAGCAGTTCTTC